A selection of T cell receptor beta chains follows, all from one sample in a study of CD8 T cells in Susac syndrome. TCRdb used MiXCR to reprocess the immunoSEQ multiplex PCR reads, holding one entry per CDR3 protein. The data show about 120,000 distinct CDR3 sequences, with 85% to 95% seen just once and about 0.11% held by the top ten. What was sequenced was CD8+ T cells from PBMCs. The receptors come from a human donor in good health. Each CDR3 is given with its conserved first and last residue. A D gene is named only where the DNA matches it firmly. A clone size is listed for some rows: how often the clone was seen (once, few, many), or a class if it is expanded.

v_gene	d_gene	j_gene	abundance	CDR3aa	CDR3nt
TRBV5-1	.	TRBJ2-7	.	CASSPLAPGVNEQYF	TGCGCCAGCAGCCCCCTCGCCCCGGGAGTGAACGAGCAGTACTTC
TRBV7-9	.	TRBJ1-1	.	CASGRQADKAFF	TGTGCCAGCGGTAGACAGGCAGATAAAGCTTTCTTT
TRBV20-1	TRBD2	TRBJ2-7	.	CSASRGLAGGSLSYEQYF	TGCAGTGCTTCTCGGGGACTAGCGGGGGGAAGCCTCTCCTACGAGCAGTACTTC
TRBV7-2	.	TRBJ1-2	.	CASSLGVFGYTF	TGTGCCAGCAGCTTAGGGGTCTTTGGCTACACCTTC
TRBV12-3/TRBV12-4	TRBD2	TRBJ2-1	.	CASTRGGAYNEQFF	TGTGCCAGCACCCGCGGGGGGGCATACAATGAGCAGTTCTTC
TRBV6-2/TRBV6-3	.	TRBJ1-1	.	CASSFKGITFEAFF	TGTGCCAGCAGTTTTAAGGGTATTACCTTTGAAGCTTTCTTT
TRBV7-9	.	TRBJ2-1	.	CASSLGGGPNEQFF	TGTGCCAGCAGCTTGGGGGGGGGCCCCAATGAGCAGTTCTTC
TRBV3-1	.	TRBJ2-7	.	CASSQDPNGRNSYEQYF	TGTGCCAGCAGCCAAGACCCTAATGGACGTAACTCCTACGAGCAGTACTTC
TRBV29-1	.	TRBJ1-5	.	CSVVLGGSNQPQHF	TGCAGCGTTGTTCTTGGCGGTTCTAATCAGCCCCAGCATTTT
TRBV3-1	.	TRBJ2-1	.	CASSPPGNNEQFF	TGTGCCAGCAGCCCACCAGGGAACAATGAGCAGTTCTTC
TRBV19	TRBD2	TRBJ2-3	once	CACGGLYTDTQYF	TGTGCCTGCGGGGGATTATACACAGATACGCAGTATTTT
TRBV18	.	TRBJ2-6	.	CASSPLRGPGANVLTF	TGTGCCAGCTCACCACTGCGGGGACCTGGGGCCAACGTCCTGACTTTC
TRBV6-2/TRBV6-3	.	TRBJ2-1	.	CASTGRASTYNEQFF	TGTGCCAGCACCGGCCGGGCCTCAACCTACAATGAGCAGTTCTTC
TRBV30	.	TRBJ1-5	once	CAWNAPKSGKSWQPQHF	TGTGCCTGGAATGCCCCTAAGTCCGGCAAATCCTGGCAGCCCCAGCATTTT
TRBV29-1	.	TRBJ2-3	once	CSVRRASTDTQYF	TGCAGCGTTCGTCGGGCCTCCACAGATACGCAGTATTTT
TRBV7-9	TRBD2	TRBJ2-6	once	CASTPGLNSGANVLTF	TGTGCCAGCACCCCGGGACTAAACTCTGGGGCCAACGTCCTGACTTTC